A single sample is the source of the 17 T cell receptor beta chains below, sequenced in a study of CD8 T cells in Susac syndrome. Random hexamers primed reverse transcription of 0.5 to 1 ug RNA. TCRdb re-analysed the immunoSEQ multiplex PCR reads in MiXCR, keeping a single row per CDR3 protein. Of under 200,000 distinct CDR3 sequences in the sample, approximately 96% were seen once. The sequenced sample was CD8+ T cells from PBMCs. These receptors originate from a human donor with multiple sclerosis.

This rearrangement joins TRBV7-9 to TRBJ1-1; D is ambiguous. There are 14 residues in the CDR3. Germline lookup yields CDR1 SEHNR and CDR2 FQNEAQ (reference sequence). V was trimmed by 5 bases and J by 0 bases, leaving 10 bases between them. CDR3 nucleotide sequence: TGTGCCAGCAGCCCGCCAATGATGAACACTGAAGCTTTCTTT. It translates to CASSPPMMNTEAFF.

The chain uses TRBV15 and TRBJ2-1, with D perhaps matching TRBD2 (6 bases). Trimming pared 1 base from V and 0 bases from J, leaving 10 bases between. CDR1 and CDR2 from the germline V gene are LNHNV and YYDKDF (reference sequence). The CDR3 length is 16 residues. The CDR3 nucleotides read TGTGCCACCAGCAGAGGCAGGAGGGGCTCCTACAATGAGCAGTTCTTC. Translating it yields CATSRGRRGSYNEQFF.

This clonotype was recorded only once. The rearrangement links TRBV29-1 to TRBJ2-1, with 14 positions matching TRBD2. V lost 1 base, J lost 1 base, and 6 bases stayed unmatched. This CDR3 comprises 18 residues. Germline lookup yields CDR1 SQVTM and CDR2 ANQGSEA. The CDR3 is CSVEGLAGGFRSYNEQFF. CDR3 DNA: TGCAGCGTTGAAGGACTAGCGGGAGGGTTTCGGTCCTACAATGAGCAGTTCTTC.

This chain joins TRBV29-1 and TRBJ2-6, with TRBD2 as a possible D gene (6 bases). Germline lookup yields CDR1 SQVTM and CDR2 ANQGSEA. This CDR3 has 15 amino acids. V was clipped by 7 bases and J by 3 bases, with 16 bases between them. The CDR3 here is CSGWTSEGGANVLTF. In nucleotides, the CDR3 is TGCAGCGGATGGACATCGGAGGGTGGGGCCAACGTCCTGACTTTC. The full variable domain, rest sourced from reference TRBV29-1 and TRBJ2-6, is SAVISQKPSRDICQRGTSLTIQCQVDSQVTMMFWYRQQPGQSLTLIATANQGSEATYESGFVIDKFPISRPNLTFSTLTVSNMSPEDSSIYLCSGWTSEGGANVLTFGAGSRLTVL.

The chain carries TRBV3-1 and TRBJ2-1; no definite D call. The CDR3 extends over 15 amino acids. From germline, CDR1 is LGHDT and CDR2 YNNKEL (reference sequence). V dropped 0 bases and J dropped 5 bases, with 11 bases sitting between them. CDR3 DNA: TGTGCCAGCAGCCAAGATGGTCGACCAAACAATGAGCAGTTCTTC. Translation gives CASSQDGRPNNEQFF.

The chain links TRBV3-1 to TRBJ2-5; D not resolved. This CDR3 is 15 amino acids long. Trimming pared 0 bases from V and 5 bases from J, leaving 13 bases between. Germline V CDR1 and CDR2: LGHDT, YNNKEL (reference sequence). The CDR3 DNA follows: TGTGCCAGCAGCCAAGATGGGCAGGCCTGGGAGACCCAGTACTTC. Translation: CASSQDGQAWETQYF.

CDR3 nucleotides: TGTGCCAGCAGCTTTCACAGGGAGGACGGGGAGCTGTTTTTT. Its protein product is CASSFHREDGELFF. The chain combines TRBV7-8 with TRBJ2-2; the D call may be TRBD1 or TRBD2 (6 bases each). V dropped 3 bases and J dropped 7 bases, with 12 bases sitting between them. CDR3 length: 14 residues. Germline CDR1 reads SGHVS; CDR2 reads FQNEAQ.

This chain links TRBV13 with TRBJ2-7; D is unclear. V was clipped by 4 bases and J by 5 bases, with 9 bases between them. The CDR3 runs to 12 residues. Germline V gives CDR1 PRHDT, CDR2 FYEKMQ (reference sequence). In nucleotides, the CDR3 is TGTGCCAGCAGCTATCTTCTAGACGAGCAGTACTTC. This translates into CASSYLLDEQYF.

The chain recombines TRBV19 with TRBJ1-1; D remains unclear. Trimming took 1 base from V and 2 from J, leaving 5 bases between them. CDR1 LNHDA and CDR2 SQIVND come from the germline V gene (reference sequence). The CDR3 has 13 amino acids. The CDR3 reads CASSIVRNTEAFF. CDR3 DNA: TGTGCCAGTAGTATAGTGAGAAACACTGAAGCTTTCTTT. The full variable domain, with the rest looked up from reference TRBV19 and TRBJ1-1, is DGGITQSPKYLFRKEGQNVTLSCEQNLNHDAMYWYRQDPGQGLRLIYYSQIVNDFQKGDIAEGYSVSREKKESFPLTVTSAQKNPTAFYLCASSIVRNTEAFFGQGTRLTVV.

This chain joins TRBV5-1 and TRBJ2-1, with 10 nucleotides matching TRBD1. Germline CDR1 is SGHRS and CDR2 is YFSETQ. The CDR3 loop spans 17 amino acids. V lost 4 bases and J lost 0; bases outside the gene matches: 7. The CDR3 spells CASSIRQGASSYNEQFF. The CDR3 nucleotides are TGCGCCAGCAGCATCAGACAGGGGGCCAGCTCCTACAATGAGCAGTTCTTC.

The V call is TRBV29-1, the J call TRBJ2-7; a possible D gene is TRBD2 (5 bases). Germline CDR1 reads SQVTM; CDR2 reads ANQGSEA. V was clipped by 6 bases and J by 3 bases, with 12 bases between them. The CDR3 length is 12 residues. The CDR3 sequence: CSVGITHYEQYF. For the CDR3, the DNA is TGCAGCGTCGGGATTACACACTACGAGCAGTACTTC.

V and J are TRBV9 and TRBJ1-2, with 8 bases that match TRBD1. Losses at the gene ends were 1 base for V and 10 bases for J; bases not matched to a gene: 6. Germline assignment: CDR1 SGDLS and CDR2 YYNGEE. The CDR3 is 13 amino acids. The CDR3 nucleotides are TGTGCCAGCAGCGTAAGAGTGGACAGGGACTACACCTTC. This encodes CASSVRVDRDYTF.

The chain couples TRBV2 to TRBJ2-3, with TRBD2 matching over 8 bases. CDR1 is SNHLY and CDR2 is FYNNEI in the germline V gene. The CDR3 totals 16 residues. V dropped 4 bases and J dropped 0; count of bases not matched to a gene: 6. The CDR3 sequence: CASSVFERGSTDTQYF. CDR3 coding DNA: TGTGCCAGCAGTGTATTTGAGCGGGGGAGCACAGATACGCAGTATTTT.

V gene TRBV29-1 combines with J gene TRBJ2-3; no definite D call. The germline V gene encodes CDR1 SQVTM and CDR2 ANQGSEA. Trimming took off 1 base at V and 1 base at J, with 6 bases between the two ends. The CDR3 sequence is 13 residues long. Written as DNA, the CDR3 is TGCAGCGTTGAAGCTCCCCGCACAGATACGCAGTATTTT. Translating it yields CSVEAPRTDTQYF.

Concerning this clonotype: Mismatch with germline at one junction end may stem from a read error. The DNA for the CDR3 is TGTGCCAGCAGTCCCTCCCCCACAAGTTCCTCCGACGAGCAGTACTTC. Translating gives CASSPSPTSSSDEQYF. The rearrangement links TRBV7-9 to TRBJ2-7; no clear D gene. CDR3 length: 16 residues. The germline CDR1 and CDR2 sequences are SEHNR and FQNEAQ (reference sequence).

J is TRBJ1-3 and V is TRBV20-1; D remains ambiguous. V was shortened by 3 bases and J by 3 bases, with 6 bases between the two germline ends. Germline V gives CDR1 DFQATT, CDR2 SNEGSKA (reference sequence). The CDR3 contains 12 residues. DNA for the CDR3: TGCAGTGCTAGCCCCGTTGGAAACACCATATATTTT. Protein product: CSASPVGNTIYF.

The CDR3 protein is CASSPRASAYNEQFF. The DNA of the CDR3 is TGTGCCAGCAGTCCCCGGGCTAGCGCCTACAATGAGCAGTTCTTC. V usage is TRBV12-3 or TRBV12-4 and J usage is TRBJ2-1, with D tentatively TRBD2 (6 bases). V was cut by 5 bases and J by 2 bases, with 13 bases left in between. The CDR3 spans 15 residues.